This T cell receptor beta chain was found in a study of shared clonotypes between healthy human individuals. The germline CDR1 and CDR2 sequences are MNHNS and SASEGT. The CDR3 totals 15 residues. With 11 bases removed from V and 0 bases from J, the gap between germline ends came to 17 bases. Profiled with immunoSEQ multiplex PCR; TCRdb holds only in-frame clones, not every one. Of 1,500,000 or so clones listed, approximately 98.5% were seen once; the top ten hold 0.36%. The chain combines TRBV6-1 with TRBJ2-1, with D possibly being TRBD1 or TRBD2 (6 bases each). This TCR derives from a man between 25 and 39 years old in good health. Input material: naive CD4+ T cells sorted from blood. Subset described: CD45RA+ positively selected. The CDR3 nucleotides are TGTGCCGGACAGCGGGTTTGGAGCTCCTACAATGAGCAGTTCTTC. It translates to CAGQRVWSSYNEQFF.